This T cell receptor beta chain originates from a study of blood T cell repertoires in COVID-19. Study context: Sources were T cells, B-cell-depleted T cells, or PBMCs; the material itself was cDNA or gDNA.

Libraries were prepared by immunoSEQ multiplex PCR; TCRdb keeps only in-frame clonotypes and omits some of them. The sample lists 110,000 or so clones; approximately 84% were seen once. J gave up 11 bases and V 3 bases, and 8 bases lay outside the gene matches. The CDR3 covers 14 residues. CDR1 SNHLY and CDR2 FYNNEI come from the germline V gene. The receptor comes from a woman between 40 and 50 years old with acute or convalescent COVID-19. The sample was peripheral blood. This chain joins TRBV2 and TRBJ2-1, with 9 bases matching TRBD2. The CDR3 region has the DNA TGTGCCAGCAGTGAGACTAGCGGCTTACAGCAGCAGTTCTTC. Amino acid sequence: CASSETSGLQQQFF.